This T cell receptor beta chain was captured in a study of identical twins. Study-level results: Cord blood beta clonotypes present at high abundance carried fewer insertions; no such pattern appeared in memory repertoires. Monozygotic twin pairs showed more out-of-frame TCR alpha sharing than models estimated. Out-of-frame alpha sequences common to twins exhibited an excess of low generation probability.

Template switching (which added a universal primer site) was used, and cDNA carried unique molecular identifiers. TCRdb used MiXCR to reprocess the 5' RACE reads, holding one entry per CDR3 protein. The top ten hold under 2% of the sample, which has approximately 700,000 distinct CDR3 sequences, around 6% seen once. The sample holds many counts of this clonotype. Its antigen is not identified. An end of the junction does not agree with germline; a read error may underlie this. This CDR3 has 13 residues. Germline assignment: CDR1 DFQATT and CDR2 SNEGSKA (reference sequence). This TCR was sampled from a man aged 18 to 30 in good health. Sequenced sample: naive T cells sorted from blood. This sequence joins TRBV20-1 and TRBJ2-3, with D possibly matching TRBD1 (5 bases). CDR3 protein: CSAGDRSTDTQYF. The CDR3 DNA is TGCAGTGCTGGAGACAGATCCACAGATACGCAGTATTTT.